A selection of T cell receptor beta chains follows, all from one sample in a study of post-analysis software for immune sequencing data. Via MiXCR, TCRdb re-called the PCR reads, giving one row per CDR3 protein. The sample consists of about 380,000 distinct CDR3 sequences, 30% to 45% of them appearing once. What was sequenced was blood. The receptors were gathered from a girl aged 5-17 years with multiple sclerosis. Both conserved end residues are part of each CDR3. A D gene is named only where the DNA matches it firmly. Clone size is stated in some rows and not others, as once, few, many or a class when expanded.

abundance	d_gene	j_gene	v_gene	len	CDR3nt	CDR3aa
.	.	TRBJ1-2	TRBV6-5	14	TGTGCCAGCAGTTACGGGGGGGGAAGCTATGGCTACACCTTC	CASSYGGGSYGYTF
few	.	TRBJ2-5	TRBV20-1	15	TGCAGTGCTGGAACCCCATCGCAGGGGCGAAAGACCCAGTACTTC	CSAGTPSQGRKTQYF
.	TRBD2	TRBJ2-2	TRBV7-3	17	TGTGCCAGCAGCTTAAACCCGGGGGGTACAAACACCGGGGAGCTGTTTTTT	CASSLNPGGTNTGELFF
.	TRBD1	TRBJ1-2	TRBV12-3/TRBV12-4	13	TGTGCCATCAACGACAGGGGGGGCGATGGCTACACCTTC	CAINDRGGDGYTF
few	.	TRBJ2-7	TRBV5-1	14	TGCGCCAGCAGCTTGGAGGCAGAAACCTACGAGCAGTACTTC	CASSLEAETYEQYF
few	.	TRBJ2-2	TRBV28	14	TGTGCCAGCAAAGGGGGGCTAAACACCGGGGAGCTGTTTTTT	CASKGGLNTGELFF
.	.	TRBJ2-5	TRBV5-1	14	TGCGCCAGCAGCTTGGAGGGGGGTTCAGAGACCCAGTACTTC	CASSLEGGSETQYF
few	.	TRBJ2-7	TRBV10-3	13	TGTGCCATCAGTGAGAAGGGCCCCTACGAGCAGTACTTC	CAISEKGPYEQYF
.	.	TRBJ1-1	TRBV12-3/TRBV12-4	12	TGTGCCAGCAGTTCCGGGAGTCTTGAAGCTTTCTTT	CASSSGSLEAFF
few	TRBD1	TRBJ2-7	TRBV15	12	TGTGCCACCAGCAGAGCCCAGGGGGCCCAGTACTTC	CATSRAQGAQYF
many	.	TRBJ2-5	TRBV29-1	13	TGCAGCGTTACCAGACAGGTCCAAGAGACCCAGTACTTC	CSVTRQVQETQYF
once	.	TRBJ2-7	TRBV5-5	12	TGTGCCAGCAGCTTGTGGGGGGAATATAAGTACTTC	CASSLWGEYKYF
few	.	TRBJ1-1	TRBV4-1	13	TGCGCCAGCAGCCAGAGACTGTTCACTGAAGCTTTCTTT	CASSQRLFTEAFF
.	.	TRBJ2-7	TRBV5-1	15	TGCGCCAGCAGCTTGGCCGAGAGGGGGTTCTACGAGCAGTACTTC	CASSLAERGFYEQYF
.	TRBD1	TRBJ2-7	TRBV6-5	14	TGTGCCAGCAATACAGGGGGCCTTTCCTACGAGCAGTACTTC	CASNTGGLSYEQYF
few	.	TRBJ1-2	TRBV18	14	TGTGCCAGCTCATCTGCGTGGGGTCGGTATGGCTACACCTTC	CASSSAWGRYGYTF
.	TRBD1	TRBJ1-1	TRBV7-2	14	TGTGCCAGCAGCTCAGACAGGGGCCGGACTGAAGCTTTCTTT	CASSSDRGRTEAFF
.	.	TRBJ1-4	TRBV5-1	15	TGCGCCAGCAGCCCGATCCAGGGAAATAATGAAAAACTGTTTTTT	CASSPIQGNNEKLFF
.	.	TRBJ2-5	TRBV11-2	16	TGTGCCAGCAGCACGGCAGGGTCGGCCTCTGGGGAGACCCAGTACTTC	CASSTAGSASGETQYF
few	TRBD1	TRBJ1-2	TRBV5-1	14	TGCGCCAGCAGCCACCGGGACAGGGAGGATGGCTACACCTTC	CASSHRDREDGYTF
few	.	TRBJ2-7	TRBV10-3	15	TGTGCCATCAGTGAGTCTAAACAGTCTGGCGACGAGCAGTACTTC	CAISESKQSGDEQYF
few	.	TRBJ2-2	TRBV5-6	15	TGTGCCAGCAGCTCGATAGCGGATAACACCGGGGAGCTGTTTTTT	CASSSIADNTGELFF
.	TRBD1	TRBJ1-5	TRBV12-3/TRBV12-4	15	TGTGCCAGCAGCCCTACAGGGGGCCCTTATCAGCCCCAGCATTTT	CASSPTGGPYQPQHF
few	.	TRBJ2-1	TRBV20-1	14	TGCAGTGCTCCGCTGGGTGGTCGTGAAGATGAGCAGTTCTTC	CSAPLGGREDEQFF
few	TRBD1	TRBJ1-1	TRBV20-1	15	TGCAGTGCCCACAGGGGAAGTGAGGCGAACACTGAAGCTTTCTTT	CSAHRGSEANTEAFF
.	.	TRBJ2-7	TRBV7-3	15	TGTGCCAGCAGCTCAGGGGTAGGAAGTTTCTACGAGCAGTACTTC	CASSSGVGSFYEQYF
.	.	TRBJ2-1	TRBV20-1	16	TGCAGTGCTAGAAATTCCCTTGGAGCTGGCTACAATGAGCAGTTCTTC	CSARNSLGAGYNEQFF
.	.	TRBJ1-1	TRBV9	14	TGTGCCAGCAGCCGCCGGGACGGGAACACTGAAGCTTTCTTT	CASSRRDGNTEAFF
.	.	TRBJ1-4	TRBV28	17	TGTGCCAGCAGTTCTGGGCTCGGGTCGCGGGACGGAGAAAAACTGTTTTTT	CASSSGLGSRDGEKLFF
few	.	TRBJ2-7	TRBV6-1	19	TGTGCCAGCAAGCCCGGGAGGCAGGGGGCCTTCCCGGGATCCTACGAGCAGTACTTC	CASKPGRQGAFPGSYEQYF
many	TRBD2	TRBJ2-7	TRBV7-3	13	TGTGCCAGCAGCTTAGGGACTACCTACGAGCAGTACTTC	CASSLGTTYEQYF
.	TRBD1	TRBJ1-2	TRBV20-1	18	TGCAGTGCTAGAGCTCCTAGGAGGCCCAGGGGGCTCGAGAGTGGCTACACCTTC	CSARAPRRPRGLESGYTF
.	.	TRBJ1-4	TRBV11-2	13	TGTGCCAGCAGCTCCCGACCTAATGAAAAACTGTTTTTT	CASSSRPNEKLFF
few	.	TRBJ1-5	TRBV28	14	TGTGCCAGCAGTCCCCGGGGGGACAATCAGCCCCAGCATTTT	CASSPRGDNQPQHF
.	TRBD1	TRBJ2-2	TRBV6-2/TRBV6-3	19	TGTGCCAGCAGTTACCCACTAGATCCGGGACAGGGCAACACCGGGGAGCTGTTTTTT	CASSYPLDPGQGNTGELFF
few	TRBD2	TRBJ2-1	TRBV7-3	18	TGTGCCAGCAGCTTTCCAACCCAGCGGGGCACCACCTACAATGAGCAGTTCTTC	CASSFPTQRGTTYNEQFF
.	.	TRBJ2-3	TRBV20-1	13	TGCAGTGCCCTCTATAAAGGGACAGATACGCAGTATTTT	CSALYKGTDTQYF
few	.	TRBJ2-1	TRBV30	15	TGTGCCTGGACCCCCCAAGCTGCTTTTGTCGATGAGCAGTTCTTC	CAWTPQAAFVDEQFF
.	.	TRBJ2-7	TRBV5-1	13	TGCGCCAGCAGCTCCCATGGGGCTTACGAGCAGTACTTC	CASSSHGAYEQYF
.	TRBD1	TRBJ2-7	TRBV10-3	16	TGTGCCATCAGTGAGGTACCGGGACAGGGGATGGACGAGCAGTACTTC	CAISEVPGQGMDEQYF
.	.	TRBJ1-1	TRBV5-1	15	TGCGCCAGCAGCTTGGAAGGCAGCCAGAACACTGAAGCTTTCTTT	CASSLEGSQNTEAFF
.	.	TRBJ1-2	TRBV11-2	13	TGTGCCAGCAGCTTCGGGCGGACGGGAGGCTACACCTTC	CASSFGRTGGYTF
.	.	TRBJ2-1	TRBV4-2	14	TGTGCCAGCAGCCAACCGTATAGCGGCGTAGAGCAGTTCTTC	CASSQPYSGVEQFF
few	.	TRBJ1-2	TRBV5-1	14	TGCGCCAGCAGCTTGGGACAGAAGAGCTATGGCTACACCTTC	CASSLGQKSYGYTF
.	.	TRBJ2-1	TRBV6-5	14	TGTGCCAGCAGCGTATGGACGGGTTACAATGAGCAGTTCTTC	CASSVWTGYNEQFF
few	.	TRBJ1-6	TRBV12-3/TRBV12-4	16	TGTGCCAGCAACCTTCGTCGACAGACCTATAATTCACCCCTCCACTTT	CASNLRRQTYNSPLHF
few	TRBD1	TRBJ2-1	TRBV30	13	TGTGCCCTGGGGGCAGGGGGCGCGAATGAGCAGTTCTTC	CALGAGGANEQFF
many	TRBD1	TRBJ1-1	TRBV5-5	15	TGTGCCAGCAGCTTTATGGACAGGGGGAACACTGAAGCTTTCTTT	CASSFMDRGNTEAFF
few	.	TRBJ2-5	TRBV7-2	13	TGTGCCAGCATCACGACCAACGGAGAGACCCAGTACTTC	CASITTNGETQYF
once	TRBD1	TRBJ1-5	TRBV12-3/TRBV12-4	15	TGTGCCAGCAGTTCCGAGGACAGGGCCAATCAGCCCCAGCATTTT	CASSSEDRANQPQHF
.	.	TRBJ2-1	TRBV3-1	15	TGTGCCAGCAGCCAAAGGACCGATCCCTACAATGAGCAGTTCTTC	CASSQRTDPYNEQFF
few	.	TRBJ2-3	TRBV18	16	TGTGCCAGCTCACCACCGACTGGGACTAGCACAGATACGCAGTATTTT	CASSPPTGTSTDTQYF
.	TRBD1	TRBJ2-7	TRBV6-6	14	TGTGCCAGCAGTACGGGACAGGGGTTGGGGGAGCAGTACTTC	CASSTGQGLGEQYF
.	TRBD1	TRBJ2-7	TRBV5-1	15	TGCGCCAGCAGCTCCTGGACAGGGGGCGGGTACGAGCAGTACTTC	CASSSWTGGGYEQYF
.	TRBD1	TRBJ2-3	TRBV5-1	17	TGCGCCAGCAGCTCCTACTCCGGGACAGGGGGGACAGATACGCAGTATTTT	CASSSYSGTGGTDTQYF
.	.	TRBJ2-6	TRBV12-3/TRBV12-4	13	TGTGCCAGCAGTTTTAGAGGGGCCAACGTCCTGACTTTC	CASSFRGANVLTF
.	.	TRBJ1-1	TRBV5-1	13	TGCGCCAGCAGCAAGGACATGAACACTGAAGCTTTCTTT	CASSKDMNTEAFF
.	.	TRBJ1-6	TRBV21-1	19	TGTGCCAGCGTCACTCCCGACAGGGATCCGGATGGGTATAATTCACCCCTCCACTTT	CASVTPDRDPDGYNSPLHF
.	.	TRBJ2-5	TRBV12-3/TRBV12-4	15	TGTGCCAGCAGTTTAGCTGGACGGGGGAACAATGAGCAGTACTTC	CASSLAGRGNNEQYF